This T cell receptor beta chain stems from a study of T cells after yellow fever vaccination. Looking at the study overall: Low-cell-number fractions were prepared with SMART-Seq v4 Ultra Low Input.

In regard to this clonotype: What it binds is unknown.

V was shortened by 1 base and J by 0 bases, with 7 bases between the two germline ends. Germline lookup yields CDR1 SEHNR and CDR2 FQNEAQ (reference sequence). This CDR3 is built from 14 residues. The study's findings and limits: Reappearing after the booster were most of the clones from primary vaccination (less than 98% CD4, roughly 86% CD8). Researchers report a weaker secondary response that nonetheless peaked faster, day 5 versus 15.

5'RACE template switching generated TCR cDNA, adding a universal primer site and UMIs. MiXCR was run by TCRdb on the 5' RACE reads, yielding one entry per CDR3 protein. This sample has 150,000 to 200,000 distinct CDR3 sequences, with around 9% found just once. The source was CD8+ T cells sorted from PBMCs, collected 45 days after the yellow fever booster vaccination. This receptor was obtained from a man younger than 30 who received the YFV17D yellow fever vaccine. The V call is TRBV7-9, the J call TRBJ2-7; no clear D. The CDR3 sequence is CASSLGSNSYEQYF. As DNA, the CDR3 is TGTGCCAGCAGCTTAGGGTCCAACTCCTACGAGCAGTACTTC.